The entry that follows covers one T cell receptor beta chain sequence. Its recognized antigen is unknown. Base qualities are not provided; no much larger clone lies one nucleotide away. This sample was included in a study of long-term antiretroviral therapy in people with HIV (dated by TCRdb to between 2022 and 2023). With regard to the full study: The earliest samples were collected roughly a decade before the 2015 WHO recommendation for immediate ART, at a time when ART was usually postponed until CD4 counts fell. Whether ART initiation and durable HIV suppression were associated with changes in peripheral blood TRB repertoire composition and diversity was tested in a retrospective serial study. A total of 192 cryopreserved PBMC samples came from around 30 adults with confirmed HIV infection and were collected serially over a mean of roughly 6 years (range 1-12). Of the roughly 31 participants with HIV, approximately 11 were female. Test extractions of a monoclonal T-cell line alongside a few dozen polyclonal samples showed no cross-contamination during QIAcube processing. Study-level results and caveats: Starting ART was linked to a significant rise in TRB diversity, yet even with long-term ART the diversity remained significantly lower than in transplant donor controls. Because pre-ART samples had limited cell numbers, unsorted PBMC were profiled rather than sorted CD4+ and CD8+ T cells. Since PBMC availability was limited, sequencing covered only the TCR beta chain, with no alpha chain pairing. Inferences about post-ART repertoire changes are limited because no data were available on ART adherence, viral resistance or therapy changes. The repertoire was dominated across all time points by expanded TRB clones identified before ART initiation, although this dominance was seen to fluctuate and to decrease in many PLHIV after ART. The samples span the years 2004 to 2017, and the ART regimens used at that time may not be as effective as current regimens. HIV repertoires had narrower CDR3 length ranges than controls, and the network structure suggested an antigen-experienced repertoire that shifted only slightly toward naive after ART.

The immunoSEQ hsTCRB v3.0 assay was used at survey level resolution to sequence the TRB variable region. The targeted TRB sequencing depth was about 40,000-55,000 T-cell genomes per sample. TRB libraries were pooled and sequenced on an Illumina MiSeq using a v3 150-cycle kit. The original pipeline was this. Repertoire analysis was performed in R inside a reproducible Nextflow workflow that covered QC, data transformation and analysis. Custom analyses were implemented in LymphoSeq2, an R package for AIRR-Seq data exploration. A handful of samples yielding fewer than 5000 total TRB sequences were excluded, leaving 188 analyzed HIV repertoires. Of the roughly 180 retained HIV repertoires, roughly 61 were collected before and roughly 130 after ART initiation. Repertoires were downsampled to 5000 TRB nucleotide sequences, and summary statistics were averaged over 100 downsampling iterations. TRB sequences were retained for analysis only if CDR3 regions of at least seven amino acids were present. Diversity was assessed using a clonality score derived from Shannon entropy and using the Gini coefficient. In the repertoire networks, any two of the top 5000 CDR3 amino acid sequences were linked whenever the two sequences differed by an edit distance of one. For TRB CDR3 amino acid sequences, GLIPH2 was used to predict antigen specificity groups and MHC restriction. To flag known CMV, EBV, HIV or tissue antigen associations, CDR3 amino acid sequences were matched against VDJdb and McPAS-TCR. Pre-ART, post-ART and control groups were compared with Wilcoxon signed-rank tests and Holm-Bonferroni correction. TCRdb took this table from immuneACCESS and kept in-frame rearrangements with V and J called. Such tables lack part of the clones; where checked against another copy, unresolved V genes explain under half of the gap, and the rest is unexplained. D and trimming were read from the DNA, whereas the V and J calls and clone size are those reported in that table. Recorded for this sample are fewer than 25,000 clones; about three quarters of them occurred a single time. Clones ranked in the top ten supply approximately 15% of the sample.

Inclusion was restricted to participants for whom at least one PBMC sample before ART initiation and at least two post-ART samples were available. Every participant with HIV received treatment in the United States of America. Before DNA extraction, cryopreserved samples containing 1-10 million PBMC were thawed and washed. At the time of the earliest PBMC sample, participants with HIV were aged between 23 and 54 years. Each participant contributed PBMC samples from 1-4 timepoints before ART initiation and 2-8 timepoints after ART initiation, with a median of 7 samples. Serial HIV viral load, CD4+ T-cell count, ART history and demographic data were obtained for every participant. Genomic DNA was extracted from unsorted PBMC with a Qiagen kit on a QIAcube, processed in batches of 12 samples. Inclusive of the bounding cysteine and phenylalanine, the CDR3 is 17 residues long. The DNA shown is the 51-base CDR3, in frame from base 1. For CDR1 and CDR2, the germline V gene lists SGHVS and FQNEAQ. V lost 1 base and J lost 0 bases; the stretch between them is 13 bases long.

The source material was unsorted PBMCs, sampled 2.9 years after starting antiretroviral therapy. The rearranged chain carries TRBV7-8 and TRBJ1-3; the D segment could be TRBD1, given 5 matching bases. This TCR was recovered from a woman in her thirties with HIV. The CDR3 reads as follows: CASSLVGGSFSGNTIYF. The bases read TGTGCCAGCAGCTTAGTTGGGGGGTCCTTCTCTGGAAACACCATATATTTT.